These T cell receptor beta chains were read from a single sample in a study of response to subunit inactivated influenza vaccine. A single record per CDR3 protein comes from TCRdb applying MiXCR to the RT-PCR reads. Altogether about 650,000 distinct CDR3 sequences are present, 15% to 18% being singletons, with the ten largest covering 9.5% to 13%. The sequences come from PBMCs from blood, collected approximately 13 days after vaccination. All receptors derive from a man aged 50 to 60 who received an inactivated influenza vaccine. CDR3s include the opening cysteine and the closing phenylalanine or tryptophan. Each record gives: J gene, V gene, CDR3 protein.

j_call: TRBJ2-1
v_call: TRBV6-2/TRBV6-3
cdr3_aa: CASSRPSGAWSYNEQFF

j_call: TRBJ2-7
v_call: TRBV6-1
cdr3_aa: CASRSFGAGMGVQYF

j_call: TRBJ1-2
v_call: TRBV20-1
cdr3_aa: CCATPGQGAAFYGYTF

j_call: TRBJ2-7
v_call: TRBV20-1
cdr3_aa: CSARSRDRGTYEQYF

j_call: TRBJ1-1
v_call: TRBV5-5
cdr3_aa: CASSLEVAGWTEAFF

j_call: TRBJ2-1
v_call: TRBV29-1
cdr3_aa: CSGGQVGGEQFF

j_call: TRBJ1-1
v_call: TRBV12-3/TRBV12-4
cdr3_aa: CASSVRGGMNTEAFF

j_call: TRBJ1-2
v_call: TRBV12-3/TRBV12-4
cdr3_aa: CASRSSGQGWCYTF

j_call: TRBJ2-1
v_call: TRBV12-3/TRBV12-4
cdr3_aa: CASSSELAGGPGQFF

j_call: TRBJ2-2
v_call: TRBV6-1
cdr3_aa: CASVGVQGRGELFF

j_call: TRBJ2-7
v_call: TRBV11-2
cdr3_aa: CASSSWDRPSYEQYF

j_call: TRBJ2-1
v_call: TRBV19
cdr3_aa: CASSIFGSETSGYNEQFF

j_call: TRBJ2-2
v_call: TRBV7-2
cdr3_aa: CASSLVAGARTGELFF

j_call: TRBJ2-7
v_call: TRBV30
cdr3_aa: CAWTAGMDEQYF